A selection of T cell receptor beta chains follows, all from one sample in a study of early T cells in non-severe SARS-CoV-2 infection. MiXCR, run by TCRdb on the 5' RACE reads, gives a single entry per CDR3 protein. The table shows fewer than 75,000 distinct CDR3 sequences, with roughly a fifth occurring only once. The sample was whole blood, taken at baseline. The receptors here all came from an adult who was a healthcare worker with PCR-confirmed SARS-CoV-2 infection or an uninfected control (not recorded which). Both conserved end residues are part of each CDR3.

j_gene | v_gene | CDR3aa
TRBJ2-1 | TRBV20-1 | CSATSGPYNEQFF
TRBJ1-3 | TRBV28 | CASRPPGRTSGNTIYF
TRBJ1-3 | TRBV2 | CASTYDNKIGGSENTIYF
TRBJ2-3 | TRBV10-3 | CAIMASGGADTQYF
TRBJ1-5 | TRBV2 | CASGRQGPYSNQPQHF
TRBJ1-6 | TRBV20-1 | CSASPPGQYSPLHF
TRBJ1-5 | TRBV6-2/TRBV6-3 | CASSYSEGGSVQPQHF
TRBJ2-5 | TRBV7-3 | CASSSSLAGLLQETQYF
TRBJ2-3 | TRBV5-5 | CASSLETGTQYF
TRBJ1-1 | TRBV2 | CASSPTTGVSTEAFF
TRBJ2-6 | TRBV29-1 | CSVEEHSGANVLTF
TRBJ1-4 | TRBV20-1 | CSAYRRNEKLFF
TRBJ2-7 | TRBV6-6 | CATFGTDDYEQYF
TRBJ1-4 | TRBV20-1 | CSAMRGPQLFF
TRBJ1-1 | TRBV5-4 | CASSLIQGTGNTEAFF
TRBJ2-1 | TRBV9 | CASSVTGQVLYNEQFF
TRBJ1-4 | TRBV6-5 | CASRSGQGNEKLFF
TRBJ2-3 | TRBV20-1 | CSASLWGTDTQYF
TRBJ2-1 | TRBV11-2 | CASSPGHNEQFF
TRBJ1-2 | TRBV10-2 | CASKGGAGYGYTF
TRBJ2-1 | TRBV6-1 | CASTDPDNEQFF
TRBJ2-3 | TRBV7-9 | CASSPEDNTDTQYF
TRBJ1-2 | TRBV7-9 | CASSKQGQLRGYTF
TRBJ2-6 | TRBV19 | CASSGPGHSGANVLTF
TRBJ1-1 | TRBV12-3/TRBV12-4 | CASSLMGGVGDTEAFF
TRBJ2-3 | TRBV9 | CASSTASGGATQYF
TRBJ1-1 | TRBV12-3/TRBV12-4 | CASSLGPTLEAFF
TRBJ1-6 | TRBV7-9 | CASSWGQKNSPLHF
TRBJ1-6 | TRBV27 | CASSPWSSYNSPLHF
TRBJ2-3 | TRBV4-2 | CASSQVPGTGSTDTQYF
TRBJ1-3 | TRBV3-1 | CASSQDRGLDRSGNTIYF
TRBJ1-4 | TRBV3-1 | CASSQGRVGEKLFF
TRBJ2-7 | TRBV7-2 | CASSLPLSIAYEQYF
TRBJ1-3 | TRBV12-3/TRBV12-4 | CASSPGRENTIYF
TRBJ1-1 | TRBV6-6 | CASRPRGEINTEAFF
TRBJ1-6 | TRBV27 | CASSRGTGRAPLHF
TRBJ2-2 | TRBV7-9 | CASSFQRGNTGELFF
TRBJ1-1 | TRBV20-1 | CSASDRPMNTEAFF
TRBJ2-7 | TRBV5-1 | CASSGTSLREQYF
TRBJ2-7 | TRBV9 | CASSVGGQADSYEQYF
TRBJ2-2 | TRBV18 | CASSPTQTTGELFF
TRBJ2-7 | TRBV29-1 | CSVGTGYEQYF
TRBJ2-1 | TRBV5-1 | CASIGRGEDNEQFF
TRBJ1-1 | TRBV7-9 | CASSLETGGEAFF
TRBJ1-2 | TRBV6-2/TRBV6-3 | CASSIQGPDGYTF
TRBJ1-2 | TRBV6-1 | CATQPVGYGYTF
TRBJ2-1 | TRBV3-1 | CASRLAGNNEQFF
TRBJ2-7 | TRBV21-1 | CASSKVEETYEQYF
TRBJ2-3 | TRBV29-1 | CSVTDYSSITQYF